This T cell receptor beta chain is drawn from a study of blood T cells in healthy people across ages. Study-level results: The long-lived group displayed more naive CD4+ cells, plus higher diversity, than the aged donors did.

V was shortened by 1 base and J by 8 bases, with 15 bases between the two germline ends. The germline V gene has CDR1 LGHNA and CDR2 YSLEER. The CDR3 consists of 15 residues. On this clonotype: The antigen is undetermined.

Peripheral blood from each donor was collected in a volume of 8 to 10 milliliters. The second PCR ran about 6 to 12 cycles with a sample-barcoded 5' primer and J-beta primers. Using its own MiXCR run on the 5' RACE reads, TCRdb lists one record per CDR3 protein. The sample holds 700,000 to 950,000 distinct CDR3 sequences; 55% to 70% are singletons and the top ten take about 20%. The chain joins TRBV4-3 to TRBJ2-1, with D possibly being TRBD1 or TRBD2 (5 bases each). This TCR derives from a man aged 25-45 years in good health. Sequenced material: blood. The CDR3 loop is CASSQVPGSGDEQFF. The CDR3, as DNA: TGCGCCAGCAGCCAAGTGCCAGGGAGTGGCGATGAGCAGTTCTTC.